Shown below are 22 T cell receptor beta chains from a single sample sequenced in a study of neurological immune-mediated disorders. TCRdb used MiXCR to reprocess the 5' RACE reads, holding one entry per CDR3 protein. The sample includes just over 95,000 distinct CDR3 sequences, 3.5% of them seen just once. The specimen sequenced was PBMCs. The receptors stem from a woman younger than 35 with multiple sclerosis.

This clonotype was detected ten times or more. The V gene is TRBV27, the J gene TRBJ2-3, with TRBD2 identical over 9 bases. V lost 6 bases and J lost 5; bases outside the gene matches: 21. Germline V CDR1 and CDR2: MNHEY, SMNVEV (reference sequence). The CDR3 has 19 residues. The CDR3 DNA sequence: TGTGCCAGCAGCCGCGGGGTAGCGGGAGTCTCTGTTCGAGAAGATACGCAGTATTTT. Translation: CASSRGVAGVSVREDTQYF.

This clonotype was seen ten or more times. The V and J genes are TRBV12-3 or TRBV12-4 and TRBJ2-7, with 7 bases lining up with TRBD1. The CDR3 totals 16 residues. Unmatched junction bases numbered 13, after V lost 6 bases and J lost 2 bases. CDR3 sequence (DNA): TGTGCCAGCAGCGCCCCGGGGACAGCGCTAGCCTACGAGCAGTACTTC. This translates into CASSAPGTALAYEQYF.

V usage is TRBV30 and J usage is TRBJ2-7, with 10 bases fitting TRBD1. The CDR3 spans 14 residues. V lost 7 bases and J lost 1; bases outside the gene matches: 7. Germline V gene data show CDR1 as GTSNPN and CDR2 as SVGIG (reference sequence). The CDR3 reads CAYQDRGMSYEQYF. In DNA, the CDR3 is TGTGCCTACCAGGACAGGGGGATGTCCTACGAGCAGTACTTC. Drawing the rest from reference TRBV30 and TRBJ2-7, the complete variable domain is SQTIHQWPATLVQPVGSPLSLECTVEGTSNPNLYWYRQAAGRGLQLLFYSVGIGQISSEVPQNLSASRPQDRQFILSSKKLLLSDSGFYLCAYQDRGMSYEQYFGPGTRLTVT.

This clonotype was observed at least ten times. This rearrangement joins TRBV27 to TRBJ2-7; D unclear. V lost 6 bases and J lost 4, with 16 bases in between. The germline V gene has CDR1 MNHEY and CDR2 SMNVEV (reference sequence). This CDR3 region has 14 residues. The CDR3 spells CASSPSERFYEQYF. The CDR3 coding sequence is TGTGCCAGCAGCCCCTCGGAGAGGTTTTACGAGCAGTACTTC.

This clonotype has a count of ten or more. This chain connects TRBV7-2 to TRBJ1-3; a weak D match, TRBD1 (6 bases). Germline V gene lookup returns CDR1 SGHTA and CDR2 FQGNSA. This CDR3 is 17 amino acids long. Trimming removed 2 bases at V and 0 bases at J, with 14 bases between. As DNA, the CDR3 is TGTGCCAGCAGCTTATTTCCCGGACAGTCCTCTGGAAACACCATATATTTT. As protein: CASSLFPGQSSGNTIYF.

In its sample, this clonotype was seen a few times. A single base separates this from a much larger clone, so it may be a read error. The CDR3 sequence is CASSPKGRGSYEQYF. DNA of the CDR3: TGCGCCAGCAGCCCCAAAGGAAGGGGCTCCTACGAGCAGTACTTC. The genes are TRBV5-1 and TRBJ2-7, with D tentatively TRBD1 (5 bases). The CDR3 runs 15 residues. Germline V lookup: CDR1 SGHRS, CDR2 YFSETQ. The V and J ends lost 4 bases and 0 bases respectively, with 14 bases between them. The full variable domain, completed using reference TRBV5-1 and TRBJ2-7, is KAGVTQTPRYLIKTRGQQVTLSCSPISGHRSVSWYQQTPGQGLQFLFEYFSETQRNKGNFPGRFSGRQFSNSRSEMNVSTLELGDSALYLCASSPKGRGSYEQYFGPGTRLTVT.

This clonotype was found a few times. The CDR3 coding sequence is TGTGCCAGCAGCTTAGCCGACGGAGATAATTCACCCCTCCACTTT. Translation: CASSLADGDNSPLHF. The chain joins TRBV7-6 to TRBJ1-6, with D hard to call. Trimming stripped 0 bases from V and 5 bases from J, with 8 bases between. This CDR3 region has 15 residues. Germline V gene data show CDR1 as SGHVS and CDR2 as FNYEAQ.

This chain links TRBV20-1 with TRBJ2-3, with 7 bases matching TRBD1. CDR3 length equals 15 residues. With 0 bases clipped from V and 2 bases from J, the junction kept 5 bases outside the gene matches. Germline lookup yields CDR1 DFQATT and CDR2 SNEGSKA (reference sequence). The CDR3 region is CSARDGDRITDTQYF. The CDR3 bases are TGCAGTGCTAGAGATGGGGACAGAATCACAGATACGCAGTATTTT.

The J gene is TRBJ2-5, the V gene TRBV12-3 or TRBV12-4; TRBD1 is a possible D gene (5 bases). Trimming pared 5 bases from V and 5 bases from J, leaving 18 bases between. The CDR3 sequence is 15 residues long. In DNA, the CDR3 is TGTGCCAGCAGTCGCGTAAGCGTGGGGCGCGAGACCCAGTACTTC. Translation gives CASSRVSVGRETQYF.

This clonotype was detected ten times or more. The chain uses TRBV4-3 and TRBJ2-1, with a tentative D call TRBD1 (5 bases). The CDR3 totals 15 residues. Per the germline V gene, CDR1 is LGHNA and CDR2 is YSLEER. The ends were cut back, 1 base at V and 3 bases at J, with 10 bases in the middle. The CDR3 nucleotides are TGCGCCAGCAGCCAAGCTCTAGGGGACTACAATGAGCAGTTCTTC. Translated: CASSQALGDYNEQFF.

The CDR3 is CASRGTGYNEQFF. For the CDR3, the DNA is TGTGCCAGCAGGGGTACAGGCTACAATGAGCAGTTCTTC. The V call is TRBV6-2 or TRBV6-3, the J call TRBJ2-1; possibly TRBD1 for D (5 bases). Trimming stripped 6 bases from V and 3 bases from J, with 9 bases between. CDR1 MNHEY and CDR2 SVGEGT come from the germline V gene. The CDR3 spans 13 residues.

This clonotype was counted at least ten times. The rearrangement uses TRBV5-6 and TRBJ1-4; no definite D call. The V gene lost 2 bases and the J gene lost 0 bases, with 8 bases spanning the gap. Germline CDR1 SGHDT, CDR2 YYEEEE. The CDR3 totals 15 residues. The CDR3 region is CASSLIATTNEKLFF. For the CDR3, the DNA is TGTGCCAGCAGCTTAATTGCGACAACTAATGAAAAACTGTTTTTT.

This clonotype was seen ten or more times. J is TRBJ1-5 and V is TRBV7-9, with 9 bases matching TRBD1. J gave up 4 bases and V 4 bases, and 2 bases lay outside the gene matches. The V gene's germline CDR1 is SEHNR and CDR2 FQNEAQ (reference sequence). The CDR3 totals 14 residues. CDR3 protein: CASSSGTGNQPQHF. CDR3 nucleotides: TGTGCCAGCAGCTCCGGGACAGGGAATCAGCCCCAGCATTTT.

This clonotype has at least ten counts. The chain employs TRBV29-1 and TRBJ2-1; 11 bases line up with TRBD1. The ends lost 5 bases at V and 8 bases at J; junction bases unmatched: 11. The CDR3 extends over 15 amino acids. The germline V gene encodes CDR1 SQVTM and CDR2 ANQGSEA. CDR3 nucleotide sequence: TGCAGCGTTTCCAGAGGACAGGGGGCGCTAGATGAGCAGTTCTTC. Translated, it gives CSVSRGQGALDEQFF.

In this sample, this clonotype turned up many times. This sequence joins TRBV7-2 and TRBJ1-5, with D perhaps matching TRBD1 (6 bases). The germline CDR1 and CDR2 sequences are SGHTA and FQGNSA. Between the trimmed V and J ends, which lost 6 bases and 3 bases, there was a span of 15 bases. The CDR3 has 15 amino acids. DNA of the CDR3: TGTGCCAGCAGTATACAGGGTGGGTACAATCAGCCCCAGCATTTT. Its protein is CASSIQGGYNQPQHF.

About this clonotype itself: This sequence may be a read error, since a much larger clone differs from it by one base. The CDR3 here is CAISSGQAAGNTIYF. CDR3 nucleotide sequence: TGTGCCATCAGTTCCGGACAGGCCGCTGGAAACACCATATATTTT. The rearrangement joins TRBV6-2 or TRBV6-3 to TRBJ1-3; TRBD1 matches 7 bases. The germline gives CDR1 MNHEY, CDR2 SVGEGT. This CDR3 comprises 15 residues.

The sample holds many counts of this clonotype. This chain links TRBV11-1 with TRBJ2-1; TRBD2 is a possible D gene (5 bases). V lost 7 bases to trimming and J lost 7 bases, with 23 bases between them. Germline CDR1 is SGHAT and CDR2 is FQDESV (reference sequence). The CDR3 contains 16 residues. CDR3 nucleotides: TGTGCCAGCACCTCGAGGGAGCGGTCCTCCTTGAATGAGCAGTTCTTC. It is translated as CASTSRERSSLNEQFF. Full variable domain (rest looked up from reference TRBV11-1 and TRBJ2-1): EAEVAQSPRYKITEKSQAVAFWCDPISGHATLYWYRQILGQGPELLVQFQDESVVDDSQLPKDRFSAERLKGVDSTLKIQPAELGDSAMYLCASTSRERSSLNEQFFGPGTRLTVL.

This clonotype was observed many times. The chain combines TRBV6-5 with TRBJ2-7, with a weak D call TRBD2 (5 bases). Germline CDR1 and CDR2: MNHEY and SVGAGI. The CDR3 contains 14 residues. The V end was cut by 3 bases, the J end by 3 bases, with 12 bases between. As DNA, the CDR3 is TGTGCCAGCAGTTATTCGGGGAGTTACTACGAGCAGTACTTC. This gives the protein CASSYSGSYYEQYF.

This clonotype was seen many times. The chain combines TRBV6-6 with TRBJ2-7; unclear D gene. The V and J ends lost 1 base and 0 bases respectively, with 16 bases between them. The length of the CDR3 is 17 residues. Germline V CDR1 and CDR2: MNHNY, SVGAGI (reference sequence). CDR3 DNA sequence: TGTGCCAGCAGTTACTACTCGGTGTACGATAGCTCCTACGAGCAGTACTTC. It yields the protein CASSYYSVYDSSYEQYF.

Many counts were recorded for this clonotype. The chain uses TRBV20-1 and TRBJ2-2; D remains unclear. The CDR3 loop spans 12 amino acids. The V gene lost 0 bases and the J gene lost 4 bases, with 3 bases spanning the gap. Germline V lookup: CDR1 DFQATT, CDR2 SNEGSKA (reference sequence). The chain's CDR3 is CSARDGTGELFF. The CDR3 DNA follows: TGCAGTGCTAGAGATGGCACCGGGGAGCTGTTTTTT.

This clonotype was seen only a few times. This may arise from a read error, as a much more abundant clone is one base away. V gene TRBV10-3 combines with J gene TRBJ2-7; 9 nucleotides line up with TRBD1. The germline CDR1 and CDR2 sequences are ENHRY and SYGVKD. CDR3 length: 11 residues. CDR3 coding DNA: TGTGACACCACAGGGGGCCACGAGCAGTACTTC. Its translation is CDTTGGHEQYF.

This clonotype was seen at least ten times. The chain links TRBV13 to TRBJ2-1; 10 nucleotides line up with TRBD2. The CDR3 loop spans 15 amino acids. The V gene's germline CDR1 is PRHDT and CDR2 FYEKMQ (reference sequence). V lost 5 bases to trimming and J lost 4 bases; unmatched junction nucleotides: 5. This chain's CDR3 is CASSPGLAKYNEQFF. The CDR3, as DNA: TGTGCCAGCAGCCCGGGACTAGCGAAATACAATGAGCAGTTCTTC.